These 8 T cell receptor beta chains were sequenced from one sample in a study of blood T cell repertoires in COVID-19. This table comes from immunoSEQ multiplex PCR, and its TCRdb copy is limited to in-frame clones, with some not included. The sample shows approximately 82,000 clones, around 89% of them seen only once. The sample was peripheral blood. These receptors were collected from a man aged 65 to 79 with active or convalescent COVID-19.

V usage is TRBV7-9 and J usage is TRBJ2-7; TRBD2 matches 13 bases. Germline CDR1 and CDR2: SEHNR and FQNEAQ (reference sequence). The V segment lost 4 bases and the J segment 3 bases; nucleotides outside the gene matches: 3. This CDR3 comprises 15 residues. The CDR3 region has the DNA TGTGCCAGCAGCTCAGGACTAGCGGGGGACTACGAGCAGTACTTC. Its translation is CASSSGLAGDYEQYF.

Concerning this clone: An end of the junction does not agree with germline; a read error may underlie this. This chain connects TRBV11-3 to TRBJ2-7; maybe TRBD2 (5 bases). The germline V gene has CDR1 SGHNT and CDR2 YENEEA. The CDR3 runs to 14 residues. CDR3: CASSLAGYSHEQYF. CDR3 in DNA: TGTGCCAGCAGCTTAGCGGGGTACTCCCACGAGCAGTACTTC.

V gene TRBV6-5 combines with J gene TRBJ1-1; D not resolved. Germline V gene data show CDR1 as MNHEY and CDR2 as SVGAGI. V was pared by 2 bases and J by 1 base, with 5 bases between. The CDR3 has 13 amino acids. The DNA of the CDR3 is TGTGCCAGCAGTTACACTACGAACACTGAAGCTTTCTTT. This translates into CASSYTTNTEAFF.

This rearrangement joins TRBV6-5 to TRBJ1-1, with D maybe TRBD1 (5 bases). The germline CDR1 and CDR2 sequences are MNHEY and SVGAGI. Trimming stripped 4 bases from V and 1 base from J, with 13 bases between. CDR3 size: 15 residues. CDR3 amino acids: CASSSRAGGNTEAFF. Here the CDR3 DNA reads TGTGCCAGCAGTTCGCGAGCCGGGGGGAACACTGAAGCTTTCTTT.

This chain uses TRBV18 with TRBJ2-2; D perhaps matches TRBD1 (6 bases). This CDR3 comprises 17 residues. Trimming cost V 2 bases and J 0 bases, with 13 bases left between them. CDR1 is KGHSH and CDR2 is LQKENI in the germline V gene. CDR3 loop: CASSPRAGATNTGELFF. The CDR3 nucleotides are TGTGCCAGCTCACCAAGGGCAGGGGCTACGAACACCGGGGAGCTGTTTTTT.

DNA of the CDR3: TGTGCCAGCTCACCAGAAGACAGGGTTCCCACCGGGGAGCTGTTTTTT. Protein: CASSPEDRVPTGELFF. V usage is TRBV18 and J usage is TRBJ2-2, with TRBD1 matching over 7 bases. Unmatched junction bases numbered 7, after V lost 2 bases and J lost 4 bases. This CDR3 is built from 16 residues. Germline CDR1 reads KGHSH; CDR2 reads LQKENI.

The J gene is TRBJ2-5, the V gene TRBV5-1, with 9 bases lining up with TRBD2. The CDR3 consists of 14 residues. Germline V lookup: CDR1 SGHRS, CDR2 YFSETQ. Unmatched junction bases numbered 6, after V lost 4 bases and J lost 5 bases. Here the CDR3 DNA reads TGCGCCAGCAGCGGCGGGAGGGCCGGGGAGACCCAGTACTTC. Translated, it gives CASSGGRAGETQYF.

The J gene is TRBJ2-1, the V gene TRBV3-1 (or the pseudogene TRBV3-2); no firm D call. Trimming took 1 base from V and 0 from J, leaving 10 bases between them. Germline CDR1 and CDR2: LGHDT and YNNKEL (reference sequence). This CDR3 has 16 amino acids. The CDR3 nucleotides read TGTGCCAGCAGCCAAGTTGTCAGATACTCCTACAATGAGCAGTTCTTC. Translated: CASSQVVRYSYNEQFF.